This T cell receptor (beta chain) stems from a study of blood T cell repertoires in COVID-19. Per the germline V gene, CDR1 is LGHNA and CDR2 is YNFKEQ. Trimming pared 0 bases from V and 2 bases from J, leaving 11 bases between. This CDR3 contains 17 residues. Method: immunoSEQ multiplex PCR; TCRdb's copy keeps in-frame clones and lacks some. Among approximately 300,000 clones listed, approximately 89% were seen once. V and J are TRBV4-2 and TRBJ2-6; D gene uncertain. Sequencing was carried out using peripheral blood. This clonotype was sampled from a woman aged 30 to 39 with COVID-19, enrolled during active disease. CDR3 region: CASSQDFRNTGANVLTF. CDR3 in DNA: TGTGCCAGCAGCCAAGATTTCCGTAACACTGGGGCCAACGTCCTGACTTTC.